The entry below describes one T cell receptor beta chain. Treatment noted: oral pan-JAK inhibitor, 5-10 mg twice daily. Researchers took lesional scalp punch biopsies and peripheral blood from people who were alopecia areata patients. RNA, once extracted, was reverse transcribed into cDNA for use as the sequencing template. Using immunoSEQ multiplex PCR, the repertoire was profiled, and TCRdb retains in-frame clones only, with some absent. The top ten clones hold 10% to 11% of a sample with approximately 180,000 clones, about 48% of them seen once. This sample stems from a study of CD8+ T cells in alopecia areata. Trimming cost V 3 bases and J 6 bases; bases outside gene matches: 1. This CDR3 spans 13 amino acids. CDR1 and CDR2 (germline): PRHDT, FYEKMQ (reference sequence).

The source was CD8+ T cells sorted from blood, collected at week 24, from a patient treated with tofacitinib. This sequence was found in a human donor with alopecia areata. This sequence joins TRBV13 and TRBJ2-2, with TRBD2 matching over 7 bases. CDR3 DNA sequence: TGTGCCAGCAGCTTGGGAGGGGCCGGGGAGCTGTTTTTT. Its protein product is CASSLGGAGELFF.